This T cell receptor beta chain came from a study of T cells expressing NK-cell markers. Study-wide background: Obtained from sorted CD3+CD56+NKG2C+, CD3+CD56+NKG2C- and CD3+CD56-NKG2C+ T cells were the TCR beta repertoires. Points from the study as a whole: In about 6 donors, dominant CD3+CD56+NKG2C+ clones formed roughly 1.0-7.5% of CD8+ cells.

Notes on this clonotype: Its antigen remains unidentified.

UMI-tagged 5'RACE template switching yielded the TCR beta cDNA. TCRdb re-called the 5' RACE reads and shows each CDR3 protein once, DNA omitted. Recorded for this sample: some 110,000 distinct CDR3 sequences. Germline-derived CDR1 and CDR2 are LGHNA and YSLEER. The CDR3 totals 13 residues. The sample consisted of blood T cells: a sorted CD56 or NKG2C T cell subset, CD4+ or CD8+ T cells, or bulk PBMC T cells (not recorded which). The TCR comes from a woman between 18 and 70 years old in good health. The rearrangement links TRBV4-3 to TRBJ2-2; TCRdb's assignment of TRBD1 cannot be checked, as there is no DNA. The CDR3 region is CASKGGLVGELFF.